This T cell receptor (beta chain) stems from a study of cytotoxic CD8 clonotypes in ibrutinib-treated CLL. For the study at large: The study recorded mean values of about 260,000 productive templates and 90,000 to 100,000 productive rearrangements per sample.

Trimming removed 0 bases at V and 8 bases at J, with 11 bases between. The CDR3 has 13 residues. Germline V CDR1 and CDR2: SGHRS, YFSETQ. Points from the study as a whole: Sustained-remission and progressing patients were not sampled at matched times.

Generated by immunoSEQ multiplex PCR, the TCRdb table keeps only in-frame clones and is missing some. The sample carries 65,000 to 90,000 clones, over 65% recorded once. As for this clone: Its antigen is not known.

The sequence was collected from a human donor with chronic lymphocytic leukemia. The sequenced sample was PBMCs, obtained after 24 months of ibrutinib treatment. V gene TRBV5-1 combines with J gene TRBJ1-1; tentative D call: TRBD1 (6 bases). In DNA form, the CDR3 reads TGCGCCAGCAGCTTGGTGGGAGACAGGGAAGCTTTCTTT. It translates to CASSLVGDREAFF.